This T cell receptor beta chain comes out of a study of blood T cell repertoires in COVID-19. TCRdb keeps only in-frame clones here, not all; method: immunoSEQ multiplex PCR. The sample has approximately 170,000 clones; roughly nine tenths are singletons. The sequence was obtained from a woman between 70 and 85 years old with acute or convalescent COVID-19. Sequences were obtained from peripheral blood.

The CDR3 sequence: CASRTGGEANYGYTF. In DNA form, the CDR3 reads TGTGCCAGCAGGACAGGGGGAGAAGCTAACTATGGCTACACCTTC. The J gene is TRBJ1-2, the V gene TRBV6-5, with TRBD1 identical over 9 bases. Germline-derived CDR1 and CDR2 are MNHEY and SVGAGI. The CDR3 contains 15 residues. V gave up 6 bases and J gave up 0 bases; unmatched junction bases: 5.